Below, one T cell receptor (beta chain) is given with its context. This sample is part of a study of shared clonotypes between healthy human individuals. Study context: The study used three CD4 naive, three CD4 memory, two CD8 naive and one CD8 memory plate per donor.

The table came from immunoSEQ multiplex PCR; TCRdb's copy has only in-frame clones and leaves some out. The sample lists about 2.4 million clones, around nine tenths seen once, with 0.14% in the top ten. The V end lost 3 bases, the J end lost 4 bases, and 12 bases lay between the germline ends. Germline-derived CDR1 and CDR2 are MNHEY and SVGAGI. The CDR3 contains 14 residues. The sequencing input was naive CD4+ T cells sorted from blood. The subset here: CD45RA+ positively selected. V and J are TRBV6-5 and TRBJ1-2, with TRBD1 as a possible D gene (6 bases). This sequence originates from a young man in good health. The CDR3 sequence is CASSYGQSGYGYTF. The CDR3 DNA sequence: TGTGCCAGCAGTTATGGACAGAGCGGCTATGGCTACACCTTC.